The 26 T cell receptor beta chains given below trace back to one sample, sequenced in a study of T cells in tuberculosis. TCRdb's copy holds only in-frame clones and misses some; the assay was immunoSEQ multiplex PCR. The sample has around 33,000 clones, 70% to 90% seen once. Noted time point: new active TB diagnosis, blood taken before or within 7 days of starting treatment. The sequenced sample was PBMCs, obtained at tuberculosis diagnosis. All receptors come from an adult with tuberculosis.

In this sample, this clone turned up once. This chain uses TRBV6-1 with TRBJ2-3; D is possibly TRBD1 (5 bases). V was trimmed by 4 bases and J by 0 bases, leaving 8 bases between them. CDR1 MNHNS and CDR2 SASEGT come from the germline V gene. The CDR3 sequence is 14 residues long. This chain's CDR3 is CASSGQPSTDTQYF. The DNA for the CDR3 is TGTGCCAGCAGTGGACAGCCAAGCACAGATACGCAGTATTTT.

The rearrangement links TRBV25-1 to TRBJ1-1; 9 positions agree with TRBD1. From germline, CDR1 is MGHDK and CDR2 SYGVNS. V shed 5 bases, J shed 2 bases, and the junction held 15 bases outside the gene matches. The CDR3 has 18 residues. CDR3 amino acids: CASSRPGQGSSPNTEAFF. CDR3 nucleotide sequence: TGTGCCAGCAGTAGACCGGGACAGGGAAGTTCCCCCAACACTGAAGCTTTCTTT.

The rearrangement links TRBV6-5 to TRBJ1-2; 7 positions agree with TRBD1. V was clipped by 5 bases and J by 7 bases; unmatched bases: 7. This CDR3 comprises 13 residues. CDR1 and CDR2 from the germline V gene are MNHEY and SVGAGI. Here the CDR3 reads CASSLTGSGGYTF. CDR3 bases: TGTGCCAGCAGTCTGACAGGGAGCGGTGGCTACACCTTC.

The chain carries TRBV4-3 and TRBJ1-1; 7 bases agree with TRBD1. The CDR3 has 14 residues. The germline gives CDR1 LGHNA, CDR2 YSLEER. J lost 2 bases, V lost 1 base, and 1 base had no gene match. The CDR3 protein is CASSQGDSNTEAFF. The CDR3 DNA reads as TGCGCCAGCAGCCAAGGGGACAGCAACACTGAAGCTTTCTTT.

CDR3 sequence: CAWSHEGDQPQHF. The CDR3 DNA sequence: TGTGCCTGGAGTCATGAGGGGGATCAGCCCCAGCATTTT. The chain joins TRBV30 to TRBJ1-5, with D possibly matching TRBD1 (6 bases). CDR3 length: 13 residues. Trimming cost V 2 bases and J 5 bases, with 10 bases left between them. Germline CDR1 GTSNPN, CDR2 SVGIG (reference sequence). The entire variable domain, with the rest obtained from reference TRBV30 and TRBJ1-5, is as follows: SQTIHQWPATLVQPVGSPLSLECTVEGTSNPNLYWYRQAAGRGLQLLFYSVGIGQISSEVPQNLSASRPQDRQFILSSKKLLLSDSGFYLCAWSHEGDQPQHFGDGTRLSIL.

The chain links TRBV4-2 to TRBJ1-2, with D maybe TRBD1 (5 bases). CDR3 length: 17 amino acids. Trimming shortened V by 2 bases and J by 7 bases, and 23 bases separated the two germline ends. Per the germline V gene, CDR1 is LGHNA and CDR2 is YNFKEQ. The CDR3 DNA reads TGTGCCAGCAGCCAACCCCGAGGCGAGGGCGGGGGTGGTGGCTACACCTTC. Translating gives CASSQPRGEGGGGGYTF.

The chain has TRBV4-1 and TRBJ2-1, with TRBD2 identical over 8 bases. The CDR3 contains 16 residues. Germline CDR1 and CDR2: MGHRA and YSYEKL. V lost 4 bases to trimming and J lost 4 bases; unmatched junction nucleotides: 9. CDR3 nucleotide sequence: TGCGCCAGCAGCCGATCGGGGGGGCCAAGGTACAATGAGCAGTTCTTC. It yields the protein CASSRSGGPRYNEQFF.

The chain employs TRBV2 and TRBJ2-3; 7 bases match TRBD1. Looked up from germline, CDR1 is SNHLY and CDR2 is FYNNEI. This CDR3 is 13 amino acids long. Germline trimming cut 8 bases from V and 4 bases from J; bases unmatched to any gene: 6. DNA for the CDR3: TGTGCCAGCTCTAAAGACAGGGCAGATACGCAGTATTTT. Encoded protein: CASSKDRADTQYF. The whole variable domain, filled in from reference TRBV2 and TRBJ2-3, reads EPEVTQTPSHQVTQMGQEVILRCVPISNHLYFYWYRQILGQKVEFLVSFYNNEISEKSEIFDDQFSVERPDGSNFTLKIRSTKLEDSAMYFCASSKDRADTQYFGPGTRLTVL.

This clone has a single count. This chain connects TRBV12-5 to TRBJ2-1; TRBD1 aligns across 7 bases. The CDR3 is 14 amino acids. Germline V gene sequence: CDR1 LGHNT, CDR2 FRNRAP. Losses at the gene ends were 1 base for V and 10 bases for J; bases not matched to a gene: 7. The CDR3 bases are TGTGCTAGTGGTTTGGATGGGACAGCTGGCGAGCAGTTCTTC. This translates into CASGLDGTAGEQFF.

V is TRBV7-8 and J is TRBJ2-1; 14 nucleotides match TRBD2. Germline CDR1 SGHVS, CDR2 FQNEAQ. The trim removed 5 bases at V and 5 bases at J, leaving 14 bases unmatched. CDR3 length equals 19 residues. This CDR3 is CASSDGTSGSPPKNNEQFF. The CDR3 bases are TGTGCCAGCAGCGATGGGACTAGCGGGAGTCCCCCCAAGAACAATGAGCAGTTCTTC.

The V gene is TRBV28, the J gene TRBJ2-7; a weak D match, TRBD2 (6 bases). This CDR3 has 15 amino acids. In germline, CDR1 is MDHEN, CDR2 SYDVKM. Trimming cost V 2 bases and J 6 bases, with 17 bases left between them. CDR3 nucleotides: TGTGCCAGCAGTTTACGAAGACTGACTAGGGGCGAGCAGTACTTC. It translates to CASSLRRLTRGEQYF.

This clone was seen a handful of times. The J gene is TRBJ2-1, the V gene TRBV30; TRBD2 aligns across 14 bases. Germline V gene sequence: CDR1 GTSNPN, CDR2 SVGIG (reference sequence). V lost 1 base and J lost 8; bases outside the gene matches: 7. CDR3 size: 16 residues. The CDR3: CAWSASGLAGAHEQFF. DNA of the CDR3: TGTGCCTGGAGTGCCTCGGGACTAGCGGGAGCTCATGAGCAGTTCTTC. Complete variable domain (other parts from reference TRBV30 and TRBJ2-1): SQTIHQWPATLVQPVGSPLSLECTVEGTSNPNLYWYRQAAGRGLQLLFYSVGIGQISSEVPQNLSASRPQDRQFILSSKKLLLSDSGFYLCAWSASGLAGAHEQFFGPGTRLTVL.

In its sample, this clone was seen once. This chain joins TRBV7-2 and TRBJ2-7; D is perhaps TRBD2 (6 bases). The CDR3 is made up of 18 amino acids. V was shortened by 5 bases and J by 2 bases, with 25 bases between the two germline ends. Germline assignment: CDR1 SGHTA and CDR2 FQGNSA. CDR3 protein: CASSPGFGSRGGTYEQYF. For the CDR3, the DNA is TGTGCCAGCAGCCCTGGTTTTGGCTCGCGGGGTGGTACCTACGAGCAGTACTTC.

A single count supports this clone. The chain is built from TRBV2 and TRBJ1-1; D unresolved. Germline V gene data show CDR1 as SNHLY and CDR2 as FYNNEI. The CDR3 has 13 amino acids. The V end lost 6 bases, the J end lost 1 base, and 9 bases lay between the germline ends. The CDR3 coding sequence is TGTGCCAGCAGCCTAGATGGGAACACTGAAGCTTTCTTT. Its protein is CASSLDGNTEAFF.

The V and J genes are TRBV4-1 and TRBJ1-6; D call uncertain. The germline V gene encodes CDR1 MGHRA and CDR2 YSYEKL. CDR3 length: 14 residues. Deletions cut 0 bases from V and 10 bases from J, with 10 bases between. This chain's CDR3 is CASSQDARASPLHF. The CDR3 DNA follows: TGCGCCAGCAGCCAAGATGCGCGGGCCTCACCCCTCCACTTT.

J is TRBJ2-6 and V is TRBV4-2, with D perhaps TRBD1 (6 bases). Trimming removed 1 base at V and 2 bases at J, with 6 bases between. Germline loops: CDR1 LGHNA, CDR2 YNFKEQ. The CDR3 runs 15 residues. In nucleotides, the CDR3 is TGTGCCAGCAGCCAAGGGGGGCCTGGGGCCAACGTCCTGACTTTC. Translating it yields CASSQGGPGANVLTF.

The V gene is TRBV28, the J gene TRBJ2-3; no reliable D call. The ends were cut back, 4 bases at V and 3 bases at J, with 8 bases in the middle. The CDR3 consists of 13 residues. Germline CDR1 and CDR2: MDHEN and SYDVKM. The CDR3 DNA sequence: TGTGCCAGCAGTTCACCTAGAACAGATACGCAGTATTTT. This translates into CASSSPRTDTQYF.

The rearrangement uses TRBV6-1 and TRBJ1-1, with TRBD1 identical over 7 bases. In germline, CDR1 is MNHNS, CDR2 SASEGT. V lost 6 bases and J lost 3; bases outside the gene matches: 7. This CDR3 is 14 amino acids long. CDR3 sequence (DNA): TGTGCCAGCAGCGTTGGGACAGTGGACACTGAAGCTTTCTTT. Amino acids: CASSVGTVDTEAFF.

The rearrangement uses TRBV6-5 and TRBJ1-2; D gene ambiguous. The germline V gene has CDR1 MNHEY and CDR2 SVGAGI. Trimming cost V 3 bases and J 6 bases, with 14 bases left between them. The CDR3 totals 14 residues. The CDR3 DNA reads TGTGCCAGCAGTTATTCTGTTGAGGGAGATGGCTACACCTTC. Amino acid sequence: CASSYSVEGDGYTF.

This clone showed up just a few times. The chain links TRBV28 to TRBJ2-7; the match to TRBD2 covers 12 bases. The CDR3 loop spans 18 amino acids. V shed 4 bases, J shed 3 bases, and the junction held 13 bases outside the gene matches. Germline CDR1 is MDHEN and CDR2 is SYDVKM. The CDR3 loop reads CASSSASGRAWASYEQYF. CDR3 coding DNA: TGTGCCAGCAGTTCCGCTAGCGGGAGGGCCTGGGCGAGCTACGAGCAGTACTTC.

The chain recombines TRBV15 with TRBJ1-2, with 8 positions matching TRBD1. The trim removed 2 bases at V and 4 bases at J, leaving 3 bases unmatched. The CDR3 is 14 amino acids. Germline values: CDR1 LNHNV, CDR2 YYDKDF (reference sequence). The CDR3 DNA follows: TGTGCCACCAGCAGAACCGGGACAGGCTATGGCTACACCTTC. Protein: CATSRTGTGYGYTF. Full variable domain (outside the CDR3, taken from reference TRBV15 and TRBJ1-2): DAMVIQNPRYQVTQFGKPVTLSCSQTLNHNVMYWYQQKSSQAPKLLFHYYDKDFNNEADTPDNFQSRRPNTSFCFLDIRSPGLGDTAMYLCATSRTGTGYGYTFGSGTRLTVV.

The DNA for the CDR3 is TGTGCCAGCAGCCTCCAGGGAAGTGCCGGGGAGCTGTTTTTT. Its protein is CASSLQGSAGELFF. V usage is TRBV9 and J usage is TRBJ2-2, with D possibly being TRBD1 (5 bases). The CDR3 length is 14 residues. Between the trimmed V and J ends, which lost 4 bases and 6 bases, there was a span of 13 bases. Germline V gene lookup returns CDR1 SGDLS and CDR2 YYNGEE.

The table lists this clone with a count of one. The genes are TRBV19 and TRBJ2-1, with 8 bases lining up with TRBD1. The CDR3 sequence is 14 residues long. V lost 4 bases, J lost 7 bases, and 6 bases stayed unmatched. The germline V gene has CDR1 LNHDA and CDR2 SQIVND (reference sequence). In nucleotides, the CDR3 is TGTGCCAGTAGTACTCTCGACAGGGGAAATGAGCAGTTCTTC. Its protein product is CASSTLDRGNEQFF.

The V and J genes are TRBV7-2 and TRBJ2-7; weak D call: TRBD2 (6 bases). CDR3 length: 18 residues. Per the germline V gene, CDR1 is SGHTA and CDR2 is FQGNSA. V lost 0 bases to trimming and J lost 0 bases, with 18 bases between them. CDR3 bases: TGTGCCAGCAGCTTAGCGGCCGGTAGCGGCGCGCGCTCCTACGAGCAGTACTTC. This codes for CASSLAAGSGARSYEQYF.

This clone was seen a single time. The V call is TRBV12-5, the J call TRBJ2-3; 9 bases are shared with TRBD1. The length of the CDR3 is 15 residues. Germline loops: CDR1 LGHNT, CDR2 FRNRAP. The trim removed 6 bases at V and 2 bases at J, leaving 6 bases unmatched. The CDR3 DNA sequence: TGTGCTAGTGGCCGGGGACAGGGCCCCACAGATACGCAGTATTTT. This translates into CASGRGQGPTDTQYF.

The V and J genes are TRBV30 and TRBJ2-1, with D possibly matching TRBD2 (6 bases). CDR1 is GTSNPN, CDR2 SVGIG, per germline (reference sequence). This CDR3 has 12 residues. The V and J ends lost 0 bases and 10 bases respectively, with 10 bases between them. The CDR3, as DNA: TGTGCCTGGAGTGTAGGAGGGGTCGAGCAGTTCTTC. It codes for CAWSVGGVEQFF.